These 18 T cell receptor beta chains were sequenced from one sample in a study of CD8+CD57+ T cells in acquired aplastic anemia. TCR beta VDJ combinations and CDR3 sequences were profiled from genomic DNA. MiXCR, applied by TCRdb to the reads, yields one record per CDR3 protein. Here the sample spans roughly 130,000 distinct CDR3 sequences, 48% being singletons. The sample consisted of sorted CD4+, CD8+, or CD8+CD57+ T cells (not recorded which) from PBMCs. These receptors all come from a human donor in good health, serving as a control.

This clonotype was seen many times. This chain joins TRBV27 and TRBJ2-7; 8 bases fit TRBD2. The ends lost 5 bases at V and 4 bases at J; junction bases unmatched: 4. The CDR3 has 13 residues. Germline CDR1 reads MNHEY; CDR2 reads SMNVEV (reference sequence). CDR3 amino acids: CASSTGGTYEQYF. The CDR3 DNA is TGTGCCAGCAGTACGGGGGGGACATACGAGCAGTACTTC.

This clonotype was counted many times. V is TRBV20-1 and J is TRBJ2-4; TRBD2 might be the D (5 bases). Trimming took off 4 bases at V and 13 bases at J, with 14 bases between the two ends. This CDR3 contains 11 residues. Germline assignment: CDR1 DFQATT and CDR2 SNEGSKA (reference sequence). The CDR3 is CSAIRVSGQYF. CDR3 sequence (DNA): TGCAGTGCTATACGGGTTTCGGGGCAGTACTTC.

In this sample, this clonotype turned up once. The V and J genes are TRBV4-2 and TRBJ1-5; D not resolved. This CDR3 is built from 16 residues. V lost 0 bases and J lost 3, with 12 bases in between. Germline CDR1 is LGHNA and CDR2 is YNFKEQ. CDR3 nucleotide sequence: TGTGCCAGCAGCCAAGATCAAAACGGAATCAATCAGCCCCAGCATTTT. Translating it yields CASSQDQNGINQPQHF.

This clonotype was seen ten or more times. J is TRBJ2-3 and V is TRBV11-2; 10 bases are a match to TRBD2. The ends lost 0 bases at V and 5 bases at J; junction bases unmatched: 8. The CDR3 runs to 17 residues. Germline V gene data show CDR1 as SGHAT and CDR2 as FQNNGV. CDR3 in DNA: TGTGCCAGCAGCTTAGAAAGCGGGGGGGCCTCGGGAGATACGCAGTATTTT. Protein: CASSLESGGASGDTQYF.

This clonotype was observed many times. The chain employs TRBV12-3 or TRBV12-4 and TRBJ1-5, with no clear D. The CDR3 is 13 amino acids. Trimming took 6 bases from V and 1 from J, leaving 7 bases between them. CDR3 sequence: CASRLGSNQPQHF. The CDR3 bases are TGTGCCAGCAGACTAGGAAGCAATCAGCCCCAGCATTTT.

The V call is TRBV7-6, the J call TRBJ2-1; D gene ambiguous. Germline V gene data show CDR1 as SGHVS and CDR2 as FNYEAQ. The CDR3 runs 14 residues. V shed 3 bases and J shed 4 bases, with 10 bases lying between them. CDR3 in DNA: TGTGCCAGCAGCTTCCCTAGTGAGTACAATGAGCAGTTCTTC. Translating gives CASSFPSEYNEQFF.

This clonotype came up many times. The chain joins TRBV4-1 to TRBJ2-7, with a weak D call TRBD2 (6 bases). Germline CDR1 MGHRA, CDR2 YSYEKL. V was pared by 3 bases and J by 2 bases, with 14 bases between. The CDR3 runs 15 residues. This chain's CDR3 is CASSQGVAETYEQYF. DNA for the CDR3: TGCGCCAGCAGCCAGGGGGTAGCGGAAACCTACGAGCAGTACTTC.

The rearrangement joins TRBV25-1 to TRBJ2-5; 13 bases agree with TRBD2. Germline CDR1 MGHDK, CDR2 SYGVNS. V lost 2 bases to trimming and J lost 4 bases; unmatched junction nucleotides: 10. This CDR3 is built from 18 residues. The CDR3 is CASSEPITTSGGAETQYF. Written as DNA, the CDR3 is TGTGCCAGCAGTGAACCCATCACTACTAGCGGGGGGGCAGAGACCCAGTACTTC.

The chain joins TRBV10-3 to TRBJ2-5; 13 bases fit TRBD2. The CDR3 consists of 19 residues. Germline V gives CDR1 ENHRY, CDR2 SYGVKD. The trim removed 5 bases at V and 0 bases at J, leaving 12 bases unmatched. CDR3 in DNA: TGTGCCATCAGTCAAAGACTAGCGGGGGGCTTAGGGTACCAAGAGACCCAGTACTTC. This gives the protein CAISQRLAGGLGYQETQYF.

The CDR3 nucleotides are TGTGCCTGGAGTGTACGGTGGCAGAGTCAGCCCCAGCATTTT. Its protein is CAWSVRWQSQPQHF. This chain joins TRBV30 and TRBJ1-5; D unclear. Germline V lookup: CDR1 GTSNPN, CDR2 SVGIG (reference sequence). CDR3 length: 14 amino acids. V was trimmed by 0 bases and J by 6 bases, leaving 12 bases between them.

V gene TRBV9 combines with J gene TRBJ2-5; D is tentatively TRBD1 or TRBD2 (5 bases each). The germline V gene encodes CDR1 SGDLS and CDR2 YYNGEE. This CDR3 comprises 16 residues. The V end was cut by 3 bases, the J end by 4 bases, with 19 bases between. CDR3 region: CASSGFDGEGVETQYF. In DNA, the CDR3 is TGTGCCAGCAGCGGCTTTGACGGGGAAGGGGTAGAGACCCAGTACTTC.

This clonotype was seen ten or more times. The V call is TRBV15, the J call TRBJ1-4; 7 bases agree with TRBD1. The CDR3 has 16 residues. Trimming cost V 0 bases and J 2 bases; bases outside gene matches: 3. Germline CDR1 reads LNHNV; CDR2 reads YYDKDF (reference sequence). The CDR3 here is CATSRDKGQTNEKLFF. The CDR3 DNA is TGTGCCACCAGCAGAGATAAGGGACAGACTAATGAAAAACTGTTTTTT.

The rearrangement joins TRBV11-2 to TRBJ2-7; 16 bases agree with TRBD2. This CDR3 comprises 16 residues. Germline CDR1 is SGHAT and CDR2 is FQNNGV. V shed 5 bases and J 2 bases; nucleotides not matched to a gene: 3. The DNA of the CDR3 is TGTGCCAGCAGCCTCGGGACTAGCGGGGGGGCCTACGAGCAGTACTTC. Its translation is CASSLGTSGGAYEQYF.

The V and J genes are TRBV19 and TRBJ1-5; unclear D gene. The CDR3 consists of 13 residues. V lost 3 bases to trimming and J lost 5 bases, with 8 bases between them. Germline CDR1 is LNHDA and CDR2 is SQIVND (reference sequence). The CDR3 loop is CASSIRVDQPQHF. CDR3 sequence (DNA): TGTGCCAGTAGTATTCGGGTGGATCAGCCCCAGCATTTT.

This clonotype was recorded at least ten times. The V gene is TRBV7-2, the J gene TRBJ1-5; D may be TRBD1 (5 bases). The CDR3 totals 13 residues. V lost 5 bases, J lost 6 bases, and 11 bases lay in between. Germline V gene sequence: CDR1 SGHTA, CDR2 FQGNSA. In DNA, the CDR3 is TGTGCCAGCAGCCGGGGGAGGTCTCAGCCCCAGCATTTT. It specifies CASSRGRSQPQHF. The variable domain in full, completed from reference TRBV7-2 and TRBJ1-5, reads GAGVSQSPSNKVTEKGKDVELRCDPISGHTALYWYRQSLGQGLEFLIYFQGNSAPDKSGLPSDRFSAERTGGSVSTLTIQRTQQEDSAVYLCASSRGRSQPQHFGDGTRLSIL.

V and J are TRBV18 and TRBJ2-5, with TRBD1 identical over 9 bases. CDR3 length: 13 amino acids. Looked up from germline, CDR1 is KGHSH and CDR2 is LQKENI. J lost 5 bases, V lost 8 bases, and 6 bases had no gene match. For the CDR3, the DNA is TGTGCCAGCAGCCACAGGGGGCGGGAGACCCAGTACTTC. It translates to CASSHRGRETQYF. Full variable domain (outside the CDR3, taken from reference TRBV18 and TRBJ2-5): NAGVMQNPRHLVRRRGQEARLRCSPMKGHSHVYWYRQLPEEGLKFMVYLQKENIIDESGMPKERFSAEFPKEGPSILRIQQVVRGDSAAYFCASSHRGRETQYFGPGTRLLVL.

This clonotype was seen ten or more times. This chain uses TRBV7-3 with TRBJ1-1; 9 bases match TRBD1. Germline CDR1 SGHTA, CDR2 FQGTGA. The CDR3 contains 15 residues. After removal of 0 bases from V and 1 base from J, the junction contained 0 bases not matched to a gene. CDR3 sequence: CASSLTGQGNTEAFF. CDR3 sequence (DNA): TGTGCCAGCAGCTTAACGGGACAGGGGAACACTGAAGCTTTCTTT.

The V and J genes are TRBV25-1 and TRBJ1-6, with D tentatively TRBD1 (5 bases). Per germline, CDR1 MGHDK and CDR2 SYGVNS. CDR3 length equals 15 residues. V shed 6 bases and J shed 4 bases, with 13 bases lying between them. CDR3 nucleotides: TGTGCCAGCAGGCTCGGGACCTTTTATAATTCACCCCTCCACTTT. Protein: CASRLGTFYNSPLHF.